This T cell receptor beta chain was identified in a study of cytomegalovirus exposure and HLA in healthy donors. To note about this clone: The antigen is unknown.

Study results and limitations: Overall, approximately 150 TCR beta chains were annotated as cytomegalovirus-associated. Donors belonging to an Asian-associated ancestry cluster reportedly showed fewer N-insertions in productive TCRs than the roughly 670-donor mean, according to what a later analysis found. Immune exposure information comprised only CMV serostatus.

PCR amplification relied on 60 Vbeta primers (plus 13 Jbeta primers). The protocol was immunoSEQ multiplex PCR, while the TCRdb copy is restricted to in-frame clones and leaves out a portion. The sample gives some 120,000 clones, 75% to 85% of which show up once; 2.5% to 3% is in the top ten. The CDR3 has 15 amino acids. The V gene end was trimmed by 4 bases and the J gene end by 2 bases; junction bases not matched to a gene: 4. Germline CDR1 SGHRS, CDR2 YFSETQ. The rearrangement joins TRBV5-1 to TRBJ1-1, with 11 bases aligning to TRBD1. This clonotype originated in a woman aged 18-29 years in good health and CMV-seropositive. Source material: PBMCs. CDR3 coding DNA: TGCGCCAGCAGCCCGCGGACAGGGGGCAACACTGAAGCTTTCTTT. This gives the protein CASSPRTGGNTEAFF.